Listed below are T cell receptor beta chains from one sample, sequenced in a study of vaccination effects on CD4 cells after COVID-19. These receptors lack a known antigen. The assay was immunoSEQ multiplex PCR, and TCRdb's table has in-frame clones only and misses some. The sample yields roughly 73,000 clones, roughly two thirds seen once. This sample comprised CD4+ T cells from PBMCs cultured with HIV peptides, obtained before COVID-19 vaccination. These receptors originate from a human donor who had a prior SARS-CoV-2 infection. Both conserved end residues are part of each CDR3. A D gene is named only where the DNA matches it firmly. Clone size is stated in some rows and not others, as once, few, many or a class when expanded.

v_gene	abundance	d_gene	j_gene	CDR3aa	CDR3nt
TRBV30	NA	NA	TRBJ2-1	CAWSVPGAEQFF	TGTGCCTGGAGTGTCCCGGGAGCAGAGCAGTTCTTC
TRBV18	NA	NA	TRBJ2-2	CASSQVLAVGELFF	TGTGCCAGCTCTCAAGTACTAGCCGTCGGGGAGCTGTTTTTT
TRBV7-3	NA	TRBD1	TRBJ1-1	CASSGQGTVRTEAFF	TGTGCCAGCTCCGGACAGGGAACGGTGCGGACTGAAGCTTTCTTT
TRBV5-1	NA	NA	TRBJ2-3	CASSGSGSTDTQYF	TGCGCCAGCAGTGGGTCCGGAAGCACAGATACGCAGTATTTT
TRBV18	NA	TRBD1	TRBJ1-3	CASSPTGTGAGNTIYF	TGTGCCAGCTCACCCACCGGGACAGGGGCTGGAAACACCATATATTTT
TRBV3-1/TRBV3-2	NA	TRBD1	TRBJ1-1	CASSYWDRNTEAFF	TGTGCCAGCAGCTATTGGGACAGAAACACTGAAGCTTTCTTT
TRBV7-9	few	NA	TRBJ2-1	CASSLLGRGLPEQFF	TGTGCCAGCAGCTTACTCGGGCGGGGACTTCCTGAGCAGTTCTTC
TRBV24-1	NA	NA	TRBJ2-1	CATSDFRTGNEQFF	TGTGCCACCAGTGATTTCAGGACGGGCAATGAGCAGTTCTTC
TRBV7-2	few	NA	TRBJ1-1	CASSRQVDTEAFF	TGTGCCAGCAGCCGGCAGGTTGACACTGAAGCTTTCTTT
TRBV24-1	NA	TRBD2	TRBJ2-3	CATRGGRGWSDTQYF	TGTGCCACCAGAGGCGGGAGGGGGTGGTCGGATACGCAGTATTTT
TRBV5-1	NA	NA	TRBJ2-3	CASSLGTRGSDTQYF	TGCGCCAGCAGCTTGGGAACGAGGGGGTCAGATACGCAGTATTTT
TRBV5-1	few	TRBD1	TRBJ2-5	CASSSGQEYETQYF	TGCGCCAGCAGCTCCGGACAGGAATACGAGACCCAGTACTTC
TRBV2	NA	TRBD2	TRBJ2-1	CASSEDGGGNEQFF	TGTGCCAGCAGTGAAGATGGGGGAGGGAATGAGCAGTTCTTC
TRBV2	NA	TRBD1	TRBJ1-3	CASRGTGDSGNTIYF	TGTGCCAGCAGAGGGACAGGGGACTCTGGAAACACCATATATTTT